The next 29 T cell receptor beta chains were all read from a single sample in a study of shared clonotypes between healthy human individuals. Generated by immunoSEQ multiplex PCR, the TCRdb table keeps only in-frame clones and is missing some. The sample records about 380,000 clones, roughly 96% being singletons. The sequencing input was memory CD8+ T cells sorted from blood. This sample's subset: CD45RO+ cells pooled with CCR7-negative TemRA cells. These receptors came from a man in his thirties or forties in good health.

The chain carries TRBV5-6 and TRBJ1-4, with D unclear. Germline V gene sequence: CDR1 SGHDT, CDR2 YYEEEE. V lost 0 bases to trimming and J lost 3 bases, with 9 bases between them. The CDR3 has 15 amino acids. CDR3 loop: CASSLAVASNEKLFF. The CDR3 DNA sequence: TGTGCCAGCAGCTTGGCCGTGGCGTCTAATGAAAAACTGTTTTTT.

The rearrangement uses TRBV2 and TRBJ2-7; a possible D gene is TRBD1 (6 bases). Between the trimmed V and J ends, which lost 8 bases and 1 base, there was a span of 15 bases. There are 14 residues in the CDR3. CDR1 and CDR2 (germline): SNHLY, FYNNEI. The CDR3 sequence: CASDPRDISYEQYF. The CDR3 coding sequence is TGTGCCAGCGACCCCCGGGACATTTCCTACGAGCAGTACTTC.

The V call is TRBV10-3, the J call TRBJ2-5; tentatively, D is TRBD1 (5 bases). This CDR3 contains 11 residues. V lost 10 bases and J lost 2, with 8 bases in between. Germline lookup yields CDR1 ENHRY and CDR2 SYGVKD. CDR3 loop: CATRGQETQYF. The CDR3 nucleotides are TGTGCCACTAGGGGTCAAGAGACCCAGTACTTC.

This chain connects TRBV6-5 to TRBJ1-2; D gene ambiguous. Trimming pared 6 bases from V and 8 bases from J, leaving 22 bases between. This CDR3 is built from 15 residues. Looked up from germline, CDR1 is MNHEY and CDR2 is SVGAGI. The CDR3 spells CASSVQIGSLEGYTF. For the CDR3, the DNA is TGTGCCAGCAGCGTGCAAATCGGTAGTCTTGAAGGCTACACCTTC.

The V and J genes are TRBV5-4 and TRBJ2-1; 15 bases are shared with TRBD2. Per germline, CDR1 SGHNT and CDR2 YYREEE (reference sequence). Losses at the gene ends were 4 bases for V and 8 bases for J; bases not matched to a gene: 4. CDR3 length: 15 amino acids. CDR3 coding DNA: TGTGCCAGCAGCCGGACTAGCGGGAGGGTGTATGAGCAGTTCTTC. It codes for CASSRTSGRVYEQFF.

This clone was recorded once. The CDR3 sequence: CASSYRHPGQYEQYF. CDR3 DNA sequence: TGTGCCAGCAGTTACCGTCACCCTGGGCAGTACGAGCAGTACTTC. V gene TRBV6-5 combines with J gene TRBJ2-7; D not resolved. Germline CDR1 and CDR2: MNHEY and SVGAGI. V was trimmed by 2 bases and J by 4 bases, leaving 15 bases between them. The CDR3 is 15 residues long.

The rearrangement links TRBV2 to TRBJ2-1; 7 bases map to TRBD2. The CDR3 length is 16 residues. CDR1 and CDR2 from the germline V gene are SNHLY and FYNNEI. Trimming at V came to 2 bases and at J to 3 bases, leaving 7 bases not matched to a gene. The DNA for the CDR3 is TGTGCCAGCAGTGAATCTTCGGGAGGACTCTACAATGAGCAGTTCTTC. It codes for CASSESSGGLYNEQFF. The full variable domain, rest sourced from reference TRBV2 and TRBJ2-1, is EPEVTQTPSHQVTQMGQEVILRCVPISNHLYFYWYRQILGQKVEFLVSFYNNEISEKSEIFDDQFSVERPDGSNFTLKIRSTKLEDSAMYFCASSESSGGLYNEQFFGPGTRLTVL.

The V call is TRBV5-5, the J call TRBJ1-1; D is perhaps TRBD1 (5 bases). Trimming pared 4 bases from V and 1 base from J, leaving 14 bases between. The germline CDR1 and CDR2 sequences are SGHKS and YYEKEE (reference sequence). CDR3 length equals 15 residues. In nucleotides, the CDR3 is TGTGCCAGCAGCCCACAGACAGCGAGGAACACTGAAGCTTTCTTT. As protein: CASSPQTARNTEAFF.

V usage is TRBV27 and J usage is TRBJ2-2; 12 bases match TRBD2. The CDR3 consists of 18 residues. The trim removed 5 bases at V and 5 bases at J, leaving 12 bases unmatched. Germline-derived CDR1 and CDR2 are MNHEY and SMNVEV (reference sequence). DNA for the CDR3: TGTGCCAGCAGTCTTGCTAGCGGGAGGGCCATTATGACCGGGGAGCTGTTTTTT. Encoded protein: CASSLASGRAIMTGELFF.

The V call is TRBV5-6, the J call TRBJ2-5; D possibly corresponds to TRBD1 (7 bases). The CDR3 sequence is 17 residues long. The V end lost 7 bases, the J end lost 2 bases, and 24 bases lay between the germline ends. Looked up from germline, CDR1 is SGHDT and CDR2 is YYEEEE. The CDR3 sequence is CASGGMTGRPRQETQYF. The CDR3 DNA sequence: TGTGCCAGCGGCGGGATGACAGGGCGACCTCGACAAGAGACCCAGTACTTC.

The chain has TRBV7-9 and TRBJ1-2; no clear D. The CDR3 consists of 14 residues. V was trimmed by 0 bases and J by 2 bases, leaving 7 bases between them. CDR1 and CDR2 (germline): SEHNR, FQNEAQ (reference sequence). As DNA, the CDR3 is TGTGCCAGCAGCTTAGCGCGGGTCAACTATGGCTACACCTTC. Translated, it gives CASSLARVNYGYTF.

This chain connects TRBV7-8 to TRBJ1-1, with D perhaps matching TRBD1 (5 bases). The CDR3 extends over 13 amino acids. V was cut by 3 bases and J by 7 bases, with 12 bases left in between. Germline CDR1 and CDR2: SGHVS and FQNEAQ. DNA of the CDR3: TGTGCCAGCAGCTTGTACTTCGACAGTGAAGCTTTCTTT. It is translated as CASSLYFDSEAFF.

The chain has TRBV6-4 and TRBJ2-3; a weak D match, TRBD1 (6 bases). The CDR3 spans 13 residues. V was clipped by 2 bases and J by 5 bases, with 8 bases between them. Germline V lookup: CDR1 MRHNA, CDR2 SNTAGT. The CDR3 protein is CASSDRGGDTQYF. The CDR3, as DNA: TGTGCCAGCAGTGACAGAGGGGGAGATACGCAGTATTTT.

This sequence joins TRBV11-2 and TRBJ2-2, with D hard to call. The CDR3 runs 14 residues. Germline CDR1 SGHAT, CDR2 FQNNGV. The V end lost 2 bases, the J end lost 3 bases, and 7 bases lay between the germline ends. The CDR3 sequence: CASSLMSDTGELFF. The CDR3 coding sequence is TGTGCCAGCAGCTTAATGTCGGACACCGGGGAGCTGTTTTTT.

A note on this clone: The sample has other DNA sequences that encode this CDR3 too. The CDR3 here is CASSYRGLNTEAFF. Written as DNA, the CDR3 is TGTGCCAGCAGTTACAGGGGGCTGAACACTGAAGCTTTCTTT. This sequence joins TRBV6-5 and TRBJ1-1; TRBD1 aligns across 7 bases. The CDR3 totals 14 residues. Germline V CDR1 and CDR2: MNHEY, SVGAGI. Losses at the gene ends were 2 bases for V and 0 bases for J; bases not matched to a gene: 0.

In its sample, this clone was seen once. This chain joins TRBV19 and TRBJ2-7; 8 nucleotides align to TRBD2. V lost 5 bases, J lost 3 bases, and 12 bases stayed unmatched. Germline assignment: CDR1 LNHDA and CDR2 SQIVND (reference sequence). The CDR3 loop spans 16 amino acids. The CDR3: CASSRVTGGLFYEQYF. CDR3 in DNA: TGTGCCAGTAGTCGGGTAACGGGGGGGTTATTCTACGAGCAGTACTTC.

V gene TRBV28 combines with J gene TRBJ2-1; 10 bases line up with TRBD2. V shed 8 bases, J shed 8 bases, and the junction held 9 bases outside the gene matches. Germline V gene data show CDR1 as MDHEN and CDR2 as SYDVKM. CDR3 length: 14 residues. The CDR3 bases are TGTGCCAGCGGATACAGACTAGCGGGCTATGAGCAGTTCTTC. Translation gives CASGYRLAGYEQFF.

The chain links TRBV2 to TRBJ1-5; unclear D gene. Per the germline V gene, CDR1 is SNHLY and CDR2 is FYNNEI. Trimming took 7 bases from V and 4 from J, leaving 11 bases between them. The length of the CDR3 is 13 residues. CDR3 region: CASTGDGNQPQHF. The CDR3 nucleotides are TGTGCCAGCACCGGCGATGGGAATCAGCCCCAGCATTTT.

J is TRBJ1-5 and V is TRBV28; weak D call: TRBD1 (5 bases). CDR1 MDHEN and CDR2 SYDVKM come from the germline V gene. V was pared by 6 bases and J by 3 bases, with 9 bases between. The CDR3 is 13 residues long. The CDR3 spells CASSTGNNQPQHF. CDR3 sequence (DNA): TGTGCCAGCAGCACAGGAAACAATCAGCCCCAGCATTTT.

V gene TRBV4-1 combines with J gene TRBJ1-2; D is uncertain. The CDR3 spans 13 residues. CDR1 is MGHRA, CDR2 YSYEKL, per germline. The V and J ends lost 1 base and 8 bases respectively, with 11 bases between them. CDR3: CASSQGPGRGYTF. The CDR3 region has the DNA TGCGCCAGCAGCCAAGGACCTGGAAGAGGCTACACCTTC.

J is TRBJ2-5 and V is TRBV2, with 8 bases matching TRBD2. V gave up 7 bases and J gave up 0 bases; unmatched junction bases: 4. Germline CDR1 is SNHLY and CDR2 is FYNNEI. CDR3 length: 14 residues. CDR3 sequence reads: CASNAGGYQETQYF. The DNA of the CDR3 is TGTGCCAGCAATGCGGGAGGATACCAAGAGACCCAGTACTTC.

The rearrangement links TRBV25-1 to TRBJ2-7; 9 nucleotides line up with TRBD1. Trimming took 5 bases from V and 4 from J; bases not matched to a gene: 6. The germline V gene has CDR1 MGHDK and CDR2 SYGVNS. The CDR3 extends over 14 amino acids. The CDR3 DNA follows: TGTGCCAGCAGTCGGGACAGGGTTTTTTACGAGCAGTACTTC. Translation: CASSRDRVFYEQYF.

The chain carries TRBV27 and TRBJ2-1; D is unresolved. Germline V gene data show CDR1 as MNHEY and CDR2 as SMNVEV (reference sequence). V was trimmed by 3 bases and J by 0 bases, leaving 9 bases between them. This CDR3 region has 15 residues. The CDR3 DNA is TGTGCCAGCAGTTTGCTACTTAACTCCTACAATGAGCAGTTCTTC. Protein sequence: CASSLLLNSYNEQFF.

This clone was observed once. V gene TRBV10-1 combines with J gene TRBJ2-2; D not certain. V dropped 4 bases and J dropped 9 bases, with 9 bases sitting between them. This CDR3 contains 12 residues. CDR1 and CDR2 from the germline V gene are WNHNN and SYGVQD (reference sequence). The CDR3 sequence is CASSVRTRELFF. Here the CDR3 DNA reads TGCGCCAGCAGTGTACGGACCCGGGAGCTGTTTTTT.

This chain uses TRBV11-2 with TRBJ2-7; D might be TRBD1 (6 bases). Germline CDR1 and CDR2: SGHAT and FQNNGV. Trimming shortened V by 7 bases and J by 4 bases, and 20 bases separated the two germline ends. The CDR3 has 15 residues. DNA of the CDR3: TGTGCCAGCACCCAAGGGGGTTTCCCAAGTTACGAGCAGTACTTC. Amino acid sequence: CASTQGGFPSYEQYF.

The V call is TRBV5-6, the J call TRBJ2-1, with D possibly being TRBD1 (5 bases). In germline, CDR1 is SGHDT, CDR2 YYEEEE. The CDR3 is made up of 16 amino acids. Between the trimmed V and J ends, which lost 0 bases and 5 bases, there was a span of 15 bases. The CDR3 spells CASSLEGADANNEQFF. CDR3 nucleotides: TGTGCCAGCAGCTTGGAAGGGGCAGATGCTAACAATGAGCAGTTCTTC.

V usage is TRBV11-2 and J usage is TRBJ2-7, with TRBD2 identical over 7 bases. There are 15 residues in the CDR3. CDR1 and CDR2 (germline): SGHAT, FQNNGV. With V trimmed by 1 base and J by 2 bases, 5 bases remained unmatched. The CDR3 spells CASSLGLAETYEQYF. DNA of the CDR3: TGTGCCAGCAGCTTAGGACTAGCAGAGACCTACGAGCAGTACTTC. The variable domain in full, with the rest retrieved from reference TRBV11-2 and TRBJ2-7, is EAGVAQSPRYKIIEKRQSVAFWCNPISGHATLYWYQQILGQGPKLLIQFQNNGVVDDSQLPKDRFSAERLKGVDSTLKIQPAKLEDSAVYLCASSLGLAETYEQYFGPGTRLTVT.

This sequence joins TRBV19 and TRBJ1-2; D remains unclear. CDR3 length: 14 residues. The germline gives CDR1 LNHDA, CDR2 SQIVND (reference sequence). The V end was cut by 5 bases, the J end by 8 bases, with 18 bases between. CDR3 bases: TGTGCCAGTAGTGGGTTCCCCGGGCCTTCGGGCTACACCTTC. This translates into CASSGFPGPSGYTF.

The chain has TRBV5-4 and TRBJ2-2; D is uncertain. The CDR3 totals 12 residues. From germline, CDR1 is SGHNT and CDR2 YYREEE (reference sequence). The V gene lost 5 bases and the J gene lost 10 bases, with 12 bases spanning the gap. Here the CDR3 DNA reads TGTGCCAGCAGGCAGTTCGGAAAGGAGCTGTTTTTT. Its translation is CASRQFGKELFF.